Listed below are T cell receptor beta chains from one sample, sequenced in a study of radiotherapy plus CTLA-4 blockade in lung cancer. Produced via immunoSEQ multiplex PCR; TCRdb's table is partial and in-frame only. The table includes about 48,000 clones, about 88% detected once. The material sequenced was peripheral blood, taken from a patient treated with radiotherapy plus ipilimumab. Receptors were obtained from a human donor with non-small cell lung cancer that progressed on radiotherapy plus ipilimumab. Some clones in this sample may be carry-over from other donors' samples. Both conserved end residues are part of each CDR3. D genes are given only for firm matches. Size values are once, few and many counts, or a class for expanded clones, and some rows have none.

abundance: .
v_gene: TRBV15
j_gene: TRBJ2-7
d_gene: .
CDR3nt: TGTGCCACCAGCCCCCTGAGCGGAGGGACCCACGAGCAGTACTTC
CDR3aa: CATSPLSGGTHEQYF

abundance: .
v_gene: TRBV7-7
j_gene: TRBJ2-5
d_gene: TRBD2
CDR3nt: TGTGCCAGCAGCCCGCGGACTAGCGGGGGGTCGGGGACCCAGTACTTC
CDR3aa: CASSPRTSGGSGTQYF

abundance: .
v_gene: TRBV7-2
j_gene: TRBJ2-3
d_gene: .
CDR3nt: TGTGCCAGCAGCTTAGATGCAGGGGGGGATACGCAGTATTTT
CDR3aa: CASSLDAGGDTQYF

abundance: .
v_gene: TRBV14
j_gene: TRBJ1-1
d_gene: TRBD1
CDR3nt: TGTGCCAGCAGGCCCGGGACAGGGGCATCTGAAGCTTTCTTT
CDR3aa: CASRPGTGASEAFF

abundance: once
v_gene: TRBV7-3
j_gene: TRBJ1-6
d_gene: .
CDR3nt: TGTGCCAGCAGCTCGGGAAACTCACCCCTCCACTTT
CDR3aa: CASSSGNSPLHF

abundance: .
v_gene: TRBV4-2
j_gene: TRBJ1-1
d_gene: TRBD1
CDR3nt: TGTGCCAGCAGCCAGAGGACAGGGAACGGGAACACTGAAGCTTTCTTT
CDR3aa: CASSQRTGNGNTEAFF

abundance: .
v_gene: TRBV11-2
j_gene: TRBJ1-4
d_gene: .
CDR3nt: TGTGCCAGCAGCTTAGATCCGAGAGAAAAACTGTTTTTT
CDR3aa: CASSLDPREKLFF

abundance: .
v_gene: TRBV7-2
j_gene: TRBJ2-7
d_gene: .
CDR3nt: TGTGCCAGCAGGGATAGGGGACCGGGAGCCTACGAGCAGTACTTC
CDR3aa: CASRDRGPGAYEQYF

abundance: .
v_gene: TRBV19
j_gene: TRBJ1-6
d_gene: .
CDR3nt: TGTGCCAGTAGTAAGGAGGGGAGCTCCTATAATTCACCCCTCCACTTT
CDR3aa: CASSKEGSSYNSPLHF

abundance: .
v_gene: TRBV13
j_gene: TRBJ2-4
d_gene: TRBD1
CDR3nt: TGTGCCAGCAGCCGACAGGGGGGGGGCGGGTCCAAAAACATTCAGTACTTC
CDR3aa: CASSRQGGGGSKNIQYF

abundance: .
v_gene: TRBV14
j_gene: TRBJ2-4
d_gene: .
CDR3nt: TGTGCCAGCAGCCAAGACAGTCCCAAAAACATTCAGTACTTC
CDR3aa: CASSQDSPKNIQYF

abundance: .
v_gene: TRBV25-1
j_gene: TRBJ2-7
d_gene: .
CDR3nt: TGTGCCAGCAGTGAATCGAAGCGGTCCAGCTCCTACGAGCAGTACTTC
CDR3aa: CASSESKRSSSYEQYF

abundance: once
v_gene: TRBV7-6
j_gene: TRBJ2-1
d_gene: TRBD2
CDR3nt: TGTGCCAGCAGCTTACCAGGGACTAGCAATGAGCAGTTCTTC
CDR3aa: CASSLPGTSNEQFF

abundance: .
v_gene: TRBV4-2
j_gene: TRBJ2-1
d_gene: TRBD2
CDR3nt: TGTGCCAGCAGCCAAGATCCTACTAGCGGGGGGCATGATGAGCAGTTCTTC
CDR3aa: CASSQDPTSGGHDEQFF

abundance: .
v_gene: TRBV2
j_gene: TRBJ2-7
d_gene: TRBD2
CDR3nt: TGTGCCAGCAGTAGCGGGGGCCCACCCTACGAGCAGTACTTC
CDR3aa: CASSSGGPPYEQYF